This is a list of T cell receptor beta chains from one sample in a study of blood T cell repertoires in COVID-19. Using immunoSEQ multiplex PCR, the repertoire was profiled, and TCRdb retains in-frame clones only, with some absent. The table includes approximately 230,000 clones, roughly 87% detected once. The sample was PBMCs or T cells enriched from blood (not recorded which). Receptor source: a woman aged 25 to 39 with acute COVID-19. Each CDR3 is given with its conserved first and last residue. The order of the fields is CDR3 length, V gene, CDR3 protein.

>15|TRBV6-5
CASSYVRGDSYEQYF
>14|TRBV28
CASHITGGTYGYTF
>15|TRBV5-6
CASSLPLAGGDTQYF
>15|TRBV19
CASSGQATLNYGYTF
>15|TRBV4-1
CASSQEGRATDTQYF
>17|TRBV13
CASSLGGRAWGAYEQYF
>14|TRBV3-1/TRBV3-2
CASSLTSAQETQYF
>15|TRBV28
CASSLGGVNTGELFF
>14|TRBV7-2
CASSSTGGGNTIYF
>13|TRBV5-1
CASSRTLNTEAFF
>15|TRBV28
CASRKQGGGSGPQHF
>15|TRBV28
CASSFQGGPYYEQYF
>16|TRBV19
CASSMYLAGASYEQYF
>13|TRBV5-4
CASSAPRTGELFF
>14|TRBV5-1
CASRDRFSTDTQYF
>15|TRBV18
CASSPIRDSSGEQYF
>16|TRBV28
CASIGGARGSNQPQHF
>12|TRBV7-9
CASSPSDTEAFF
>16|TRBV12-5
CASGLLTGPGDQPQHF